What follows are 7 T cell receptor beta chains derived from one specimen sequenced in a study of T cell repertoires in cytomegalovirus infection. These receptors have no identified antigens. TCRdb called the reads again in MiXCR, with one record for every CDR3 protein. The sample comprises around 100,000 distinct CDR3 sequences, 35% to 50% of which are singletons, and 74% rests with the top ten. The material was CD8+ T cells from cultured PBMCs, obtained from culture after CMV antigen stimulation. The receptors originated from a human donor in good health (CMV status not recorded). Some clones in this sample may be carry-over from other donors' samples.

The chain links TRBV18 to TRBJ2-5; no clear D gene. The V end lost 1 base, the J end lost 1 base, and 1 base lay between the germline ends. The CDR3 contains 12 residues. Germline-derived CDR1 and CDR2 are KGHSH and LQKENI. The DNA of the CDR3 is TGTGCCAGCTCACCACTCCAAGAGACCCAGTACTTC. This sequence encodes CASSPLQETQYF.

This clonotype was counted between two and nine times. The V gene is TRBV7-2, the J gene TRBJ1-2; tentative D call: TRBD1 (6 bases). Germline loops: CDR1 SGHTA, CDR2 FQGNSA. Between the trimmed V and J ends, which lost 5 bases and 4 bases, there was a span of 23 bases. The CDR3 has 17 residues. The CDR3 DNA is TGTGCCAGCAGCCCAGGGGTATTGGACCCCAGGTTCTATGGCTACACCTTC. This translates into CASSPGVLDPRFYGYTF.

The chain couples TRBV27 to TRBJ2-3; D remains unclear. CDR3 length: 15 amino acids. Germline loops: CDR1 MNHEY, CDR2 SMNVEV (reference sequence). With 4 bases removed from V and 1 base from J, the gap between germline ends came to 12 bases. The CDR3 reads CASSYAPWGTDTQYF. The CDR3, as DNA: TGTGCCAGCAGTTACGCCCCTTGGGGCACAGATACGCAGTATTTT.

CDR3 DNA: TGTGCCACCAGCAGAGGCCGGGAGGCCCCGAACACCGGGGAGCTGTTTTTT. Its translation: CATSRGREAPNTGELFF. The rearrangement links TRBV15 to TRBJ2-2; 7 bases are shared with TRBD2. The germline V gene has CDR1 LNHNV and CDR2 YYDKDF (reference sequence). J was trimmed by 0 bases and V by 1 base; bases with no gene match: 5. The CDR3 length is 17 residues.

This clonotype has more than one count but fewer than ten. The chain carries TRBV4-1 and TRBJ2-1; D is unclear. Germline assignment: CDR1 MGHRA and CDR2 YSYEKL. The V end was cut by 0 bases, the J end by 10 bases, with 13 bases between. The CDR3 is 14 residues long. Written as DNA, the CDR3 is TGCGCCAGCAGCCAAGATCCCACGGGTGTCGAGCAGTTCTTC. The encoded protein is CASSQDPTGVEQFF.

Concerning this clonotype: At one of its ends the junction is not consistent with the germline gene, which may arise from a read error. This chain connects TRBV27 to TRBJ1-4; D might be TRBD1 (6 bases). The CDR3 length is 13 residues. CDR1 is MNHEY, CDR2 SMNVEV, per germline (reference sequence). CDR3 nucleotide sequence: TGTGCCAGCAGTATATCCAGGGGCGAAAAACTGTTTTTT. It specifies CASSISRGEKLFF.

The J gene is TRBJ2-5, the V gene TRBV3-1, with 11 bases fitting TRBD2. V trimming: 0 bases; J trimming: 0 bases; junction bases outside the gene matches: 12. This CDR3 is 20 amino acids long. Germline V gene lookup returns CDR1 LGHDT and CDR2 YNNKEL (reference sequence). CDR3 DNA: TGTGCCAGCAGCCAAGATCTTGAGGGCCCGACTAGCGGGGACCAAGAGACCCAGTACTTC. Amino acids: CASSQDLEGPTSGDQETQYF.